Sequencing of this T cell receptor beta chain was carried out in a study of identical twins. Study findings and constraints: The more abundant beta clonotypes in cord blood had fewer insertions, and memory repertoires did not show this.

In this sample, this clonotype turned up many times. Its specificity is not known. Trimming pared 4 bases from V and 1 base from J, leaving 7 bases between. This CDR3 has 13 amino acids. The germline V gene has CDR1 LGHDT and CDR2 YNNKEL (reference sequence). MiXCR, run by TCRdb on the 5' RACE reads, gives a single entry per CDR3 protein. The sample has about 260,000 distinct CDR3 sequences, roughly 7% seen once. These data also featured in a second study, about yellow fever vaccine responses in identical twins.

Material for sequencing was memory (CD45RO+) T cells sorted from blood. V and J are TRBV3-1 and TRBJ1-1; D may be TRBD1 (5 bases). This clonotype was sampled from a woman aged 18-29 years in good health. CDR3 coding DNA: TGTGCCAGCAGCCCGGGGACGAACACTGAAGCTTTCTTT. Encoded protein: CASSPGTNTEAFF. Combining the CDR3 with reference TRBV3-1 and TRBJ1-1 gives the whole variable domain DTAVSQTPKYLVTQMGNDKSIKCEQNLGHDTMYWYKQDSKKFLKIMFSYNNKELIINETVPNRFSPKSPDKAHLNLHINSLELGDSAVYFCASSPGTNTEAFFGQGTRLTVV.